The sequence of this T cell receptor beta chain was determined in a study of T cell changes during pregnancy in multiple sclerosis. The data were produced by immunoSEQ multiplex PCR, yet TCRdb's version contains in-frame clones alone and is incomplete. Of roughly 110,000 clones listed, less than 95% were seen once; the top ten hold about 1.5%. The sample in question was peripheral blood, obtained before pregnancy. The receptor comes from a female donor with multiple sclerosis, enrolled in a pregnancy study.

CDR3 in DNA: TGTGCCAGCAGCTTTTCCAGGGCTGATCAGCCCCAGCATTTT. Translated: CASSFSRADQPQHF. This sequence joins TRBV7-2 and TRBJ1-5, with TRBD1 as a possible D gene (5 bases). Looked up from germline, CDR1 is SGHTA and CDR2 is FQGNSA. The V end lost 3 bases, the J end lost 5 bases, and 11 bases lay between the germline ends. CDR3 length: 14 residues.